Sequencing of this TCR beta chain was carried out in a study of control samples from healthy donors and cancer patients. V lost 0 bases, J lost 6 bases, and 5 bases stayed unmatched. Germline V gene sequence: CDR1 MNHEY, CDR2 SVGAGI. The CDR3 sequence is 16 residues long. This table comes from immunoSEQ multiplex PCR, and its TCRdb copy is limited to in-frame clones, with some not included. The table lists 150,000 to 200,000 clones. The sequencing sample was made of blood. V and J are TRBV6-5 and TRBJ1-6, with TRBD1 matching over 7 bases. This clonotype originated in a woman in her twenties or thirties in good health. The chain's CDR3 is CASSYSRQGSNSPLHF. The CDR3 nucleotides are TGTGCCAGCAGTTACTCGAGACAGGGAAGTAATTCACCCCTCCACTTT.